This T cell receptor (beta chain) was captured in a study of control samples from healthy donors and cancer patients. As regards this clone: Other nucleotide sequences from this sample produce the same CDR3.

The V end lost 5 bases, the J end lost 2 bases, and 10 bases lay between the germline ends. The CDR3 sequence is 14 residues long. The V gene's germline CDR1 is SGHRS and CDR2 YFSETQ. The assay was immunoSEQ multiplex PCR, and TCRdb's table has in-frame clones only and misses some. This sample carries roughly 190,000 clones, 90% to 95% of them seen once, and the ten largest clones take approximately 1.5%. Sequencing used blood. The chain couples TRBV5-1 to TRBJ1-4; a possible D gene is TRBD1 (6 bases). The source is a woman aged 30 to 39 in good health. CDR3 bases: TGCGCCAGCAGTCTGGACAGCACTAATGAAAAACTGTTTTTT. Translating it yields CASSLDSTNEKLFF.